What follows describes a single T cell receptor beta chain. Its antigen is currently unknown. This CDR3 region has 14 residues. Germline loops: CDR1 MNHEY, CDR2 SVGAGI. V was clipped by 6 bases and J by 3 bases, with 14 bases between them. The source of the sample is a study of T cell responses to AZD1222 COVID-19 vaccine. Study-level results: Nearly half of spike-specific TCRs reportedly target variant regions that are unmutated in the B.1.351 and B.1.1.7 variants. Only after the peak T cell response were repertoires sampled. The study identified only six AZD1222 recipients as seropositive at baseline.

This table comes from immunoSEQ multiplex PCR, and its TCRdb copy is limited to in-frame clones, with some not included. The table lists about 120,000 clones, 80% to 95% of them singletons. V and J are TRBV6-5 and TRBJ1-2, with D tentatively TRBD1 (5 bases). The TCR comes from an adult who received the MenACWY meningococcal vaccine as a control. Sequencing was performed on peripheral blood, taken 28 days after the second dose of the MenACWY control vaccine. This CDR3 reads CASSAAGEDYGYTF. CDR3 coding DNA: TGTGCCAGCAGCGCGGCGGGGGAAGACTATGGCTACACCTTC.